These T cell receptor beta chains were read from a single sample in a study of CD8+ T cells in alopecia areata. Measured with immunoSEQ multiplex PCR; TCRdb has only the in-frame clones, and not every one. Of more than 200,000 clones detected, less than 45% appear once; the ten largest clones hold over 2.5%. The source material was CD4+ T cells sorted from blood, sampled at approximately week 36, from a patient treated with tofacitinib. The receptors were gathered from a human donor with alopecia areata. Each CDR3 is given with its conserved first and last residue. The D gene is left open where the match is weak. Expanded clones are given a class, and other clones once, few, many or no size at all.

CDR3 DNA | CDR3 protein | clone size | J gene | V gene | D gene
TGTGCCAGCAGCTTCCTGCAGACGTTGAACACTGAAGCTTTCTTT | CASSFLQTLNTEAFF | once | TRBJ1-1 | TRBV5-6 | NA
TGTGCCAGCAGCTCGCCATCCCTCTTAAACTATGGCTACACCTTC | CASSSPSLLNYGYTF | NA | TRBJ1-2 | TRBV5-6 | NA
TGCAGTGCTAATGAGCAGTTCTTC | CSANEQFF | few | TRBJ2-1 | TRBV20-1 | NA
TGTGCCAGCAGCCAAGACGACAGGGGCGGCTACACCTTC | CASSQDDRGGYTF | few | TRBJ1-2 | TRBV4-2 | TRBD1
TGTGCCACGTCACAGGGCGCGAACACCGGGGAGCTGTTTTTT | CATSQGANTGELFF | NA | TRBJ2-2 | TRBV27 | NA
TGTGCCAGCAGCGTAGCTCAGGGCGGCACTGAAGCTTTCTTT | CASSVAQGGTEAFF | NA | TRBJ1-1 | TRBV9 | NA
TGTGCCAGTAGTAACACCCTCGGCTACACCTTC | CASSNTLGYTF | few | TRBJ1-2 | TRBV19 | NA
TGTGCCAGCAGCTTTGGTAGTAAGCAGTACTTC | CASSFGSKQYF | NA | TRBJ2-7 | TRBV7-2 | NA
TGTGCCAGCAGCTTAGGTCGAGGAGTGGGCCCCAATGAGCAGTTCTTC | CASSLGRGVGPNEQFF | few | TRBJ2-1 | TRBV7-9 | NA
TGCGCCAGCAGCTGGGGGACAGAGGGTCAGCCCCAGCATTTT | CASSWGTEGQPQHF | few | TRBJ1-5 | TRBV5-1 | TRBD1
TGTGCCTGGAGCGCAGGGGGCCCCGTGAAGACCCAGTACTTC | CAWSAGGPVKTQYF | NA | TRBJ2-5 | TRBV30 | TRBD1
TGTGCCAGCAGAAGAGGGACAGACAAACCCTACGAGCAGTACTTC | CASRRGTDKPYEQYF | few | TRBJ2-7 | TRBV28 | TRBD1
TGTGCCAGCAGTGAGGGACAGGGGAGTGGGTACGAGCAGTACTTC | CASSEGQGSGYEQYF | few | TRBJ2-7 | TRBV25-1 | TRBD1
TGTGCCAGCAGCCCCTACGGACAGGGCGGCACCGGGGAGCTGTTTTTT | CASSPYGQGGTGELFF | NA | TRBJ2-2 | TRBV7-2 | TRBD1
TGTGCCAGCTCGAGCACAGATACGCAGTATTTT | CASSSTDTQYF | NA | TRBJ2-3 | TRBV2 | NA
TGTGCCAGCAGCTTAACTGGACCGATCAATCAGCCCCAGCATTTT | CASSLTGPINQPQHF | NA | TRBJ1-5 | TRBV7-4 | NA
TGTGCCAGCAGTTTTCAAGGGAGGGGCACGGATACGCAGTATTTT | CASSFQGRGTDTQYF | NA | TRBJ2-3 | TRBV27 | TRBD2